The 4 T cell receptor beta chains given below trace back to one sample, sequenced in a study of identical twins. TCRdb reprocessed the 5' RACE reads via MiXCR and lists one record per CDR3 protein. Seen here are 200,000 to 300,000 distinct CDR3 sequences, roughly a tenth observed once, and the top ten hold 8% to 10%. The sequencing input was memory T cells sorted from blood. The receptor set was obtained from a man in his forties or fifties in good health.

This clonotype was observed a few times. The rearrangement uses TRBV7-6 and TRBJ2-2; TRBD2 matches at 11 bases. Germline CDR1 reads SGHVS; CDR2 reads FNYEAQ. CDR3 length equals 16 residues. The J segment lost 4 bases and the V segment lost 5 bases, leaving 6 bases of the junction unmatched. The CDR3 loop reads CASSRSGGAGTGELFF. The DNA of the CDR3 is TGTGCCAGCAGCCGTAGCGGGGGGGCCGGCACCGGGGAGCTGTTTTTT.

This clonotype was counted only a few times. This chain links TRBV11-2 with TRBJ1-1, with D possibly matching TRBD1 (6 bases). The germline gives CDR1 SGHAT, CDR2 FQNNGV. The CDR3 covers 11 residues. Trimming shortened V by 4 bases and J by 10 bases, and 10 bases separated the two germline ends. CDR3 DNA sequence: TGTGCCAGCAGCTCCAGGGGTAGAGCTTTCTTT. This gives the protein CASSSRGRAFF.

This clonotype occurred a few times. This chain uses TRBV20-1 with TRBJ1-6; D is ambiguous. Trimming took off 0 bases at V and 10 bases at J, with 10 bases between the two ends. This CDR3 is 13 amino acids long. CDR1 and CDR2 from the germline V gene are DFQATT and SNEGSKA (reference sequence). The CDR3 loop reads CSAREFTGSPLHF. For the CDR3, the DNA is TGCAGTGCTAGAGAGTTTACCGGATCACCCCTCCACTTT.

For this clonotype: A much larger clone is a single base away; this may be a read error. This sequence joins TRBV5-1 and TRBJ1-2; D is unresolved. Germline V CDR1 and CDR2: SGHRS, YFSETQ. The CDR3 length is 12 residues. The CDR3 coding sequence is TGCGCCAGCAGCGATGGAAACTATGGCTACTCCTTC. It specifies CASSDGNYGYSF.